The TCR beta chain described here comes from a study of beta chain features in type 1 diabetes. Study conclusions and caveats: Patients with Type 1 diabetes showed moderately but significantly shorter TCRB CDR3s in all four CD4+ subsets.

Trimming stripped 2 bases from V and 1 base from J, with 18 bases between. CDR1 and CDR2 from the germline V gene are GTSNPN and SVGIG (reference sequence). The CDR3 is made up of 18 amino acids. This clone occurred many times. Its antigen is as yet unknown. cDNA synthesis used the whole RNA isolate, giving expressed TCRB sequences. Clones were sequenced by immunoSEQ multiplex PCR, and TCRdb holds only the in-frame ones, with some missing. The repertoire includes roughly 140,000 clones, 6.9% of them detected once, and approximately 1.4% sits in the top ten. Naive, central memory, regulatory and stem cell-like memory cells within the CD4+ compartment were sorted using CD45RO/CCR7/CD25/CD127/CD95/CD27. Once sorted, every population was more than 98% pure.

The chain joins TRBV30 to TRBJ2-6; TRBD1 is a possible D gene (5 bases). Sequences were obtained from central memory CD4+ T cells from blood. This receptor was identified in a woman aged 25 to 39 in good health. The CDR3 loop is CAWSQVRTLPSGANVLTF. CDR3 nucleotide sequence: TGTGCCTGGAGTCAGGTTCGGACACTGCCTTCTGGGGCCAACGTCCTGACTTTC.